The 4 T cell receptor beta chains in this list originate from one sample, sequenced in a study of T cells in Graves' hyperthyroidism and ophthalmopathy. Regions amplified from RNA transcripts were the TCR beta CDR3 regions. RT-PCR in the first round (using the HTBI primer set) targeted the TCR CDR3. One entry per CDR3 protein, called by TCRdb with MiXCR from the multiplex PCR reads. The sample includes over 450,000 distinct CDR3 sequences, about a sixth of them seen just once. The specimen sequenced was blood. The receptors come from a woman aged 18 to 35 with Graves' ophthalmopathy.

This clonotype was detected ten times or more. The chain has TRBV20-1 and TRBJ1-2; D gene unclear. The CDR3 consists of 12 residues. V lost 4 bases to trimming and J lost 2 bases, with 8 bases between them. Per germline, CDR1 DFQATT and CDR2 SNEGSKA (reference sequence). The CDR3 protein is CSATRPNYGYTF. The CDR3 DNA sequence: TGCAGTGCTACCCGACCCAACTATGGCTACACCTTC.

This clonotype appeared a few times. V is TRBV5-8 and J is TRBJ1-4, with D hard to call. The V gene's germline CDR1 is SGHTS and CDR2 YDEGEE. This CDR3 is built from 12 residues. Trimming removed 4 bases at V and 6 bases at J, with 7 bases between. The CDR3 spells CASSLEDEKLFF. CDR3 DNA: TGTGCCAGCAGCCTTGAGGATGAAAAACTGTTTTTT.

The CDR3 DNA is TGTGCCACCAGCAACGGGCAGGGAGGGAATCAGCCCCAGCATTTT. Residues: CATSNGQGGNQPQHF. The chain joins TRBV15 to TRBJ1-5, with TRBD1 as a possible D gene (5 bases). V lost 4 bases to trimming and J lost 4 bases, with 14 bases between them. Germline V gives CDR1 LNHNV, CDR2 YYDKDF (reference sequence). The CDR3 spans 15 residues.

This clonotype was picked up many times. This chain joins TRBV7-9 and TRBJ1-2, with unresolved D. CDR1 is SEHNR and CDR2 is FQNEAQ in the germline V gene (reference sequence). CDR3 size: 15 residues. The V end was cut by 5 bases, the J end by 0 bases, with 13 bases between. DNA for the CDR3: TGTGCCAGCAGCCGAACACGATTAGCTAACTATGGCTACACCTTC. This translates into CASSRTRLANYGYTF. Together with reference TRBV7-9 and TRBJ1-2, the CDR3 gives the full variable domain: DTGVSQNPRHKITKRGQNVTFRCDPISEHNRLYWYRQTLGQGPEFLTYFQNEAQLEKSRLLSDRFSAERPKGSFSTLEIQRTEQGDSAMYLCASSRTRLANYGYTFGSGTRLTVV.